The next 23 T cell receptor beta chains were all read from a single sample in a study of T-cell memory formation after mild COVID-19. MiXCR, applied by TCRdb to the 5' RACE reads, yields one record per CDR3 protein. In the table there are under 300,000 distinct CDR3 sequences, over 7% of which are singletons. The material sequenced was PBMCs or a T cell subset sorted from them (not recorded which). The origin of the receptors is a man between 18 and 29 years old who had mild COVID-19 (a few samples of this study predate the infection). Cell type and time point are not known.

In this sample, this clonotype turned up once. This rearrangement joins TRBV5-1 to TRBJ2-1; 7 nucleotides agree with TRBD2. Germline CDR1 is SGHRS and CDR2 is YFSETQ. This CDR3 has 13 residues. Trimming took 4 bases from V and 4 from J; bases not matched to a gene: 2. CDR3 amino acids: CASSTSVYNEQFF. Written as DNA, the CDR3 is TGCGCCAGCAGCACTAGCGTGTACAATGAGCAGTTCTTC.

This clonotype occurred a few times. The chain recombines TRBV23-1 with TRBJ2-2, with 9 positions matching TRBD1. TRBV23-1 is filed as an ORF, its function uncertain. The CDR3 loop spans 17 amino acids. Trimming at V came to 0 bases and at J to 9 bases, leaving 11 bases not matched to a gene. The chain's CDR3 is CASSQSEKGQGGRELFF. The CDR3 region has the DNA TGCGCCAGCAGTCAATCTGAAAAGGGACAGGGTGGCCGGGAGCTGTTTTTT.

This clonotype turned up a few times. The V gene is TRBV11-2, the J gene TRBJ1-4; 9 positions agree with TRBD1. Germline V gene sequence: CDR1 SGHAT, CDR2 FQNNGV. V lost 0 bases, J lost 8 bases, and 4 bases stayed unmatched. The CDR3 is 15 residues long. The DNA for the CDR3 is TGTGCCAGCAGCTTAGATCCGGGACAGGGCGAAAAACTGTTTTTT. This translates into CASSLDPGQGEKLFF.

As to this clonotype: One junction end disagrees with the germline gene, perhaps due to a read error. This sequence joins TRBV6-2 or TRBV6-3 and TRBJ1-5; weak D call: TRBD1 (6 bases). Germline V gene lookup returns CDR1 MNHEY and CDR2 SVGEGT. The CDR3 length is 16 residues. The CDR3 DNA sequence: TGTGCCAGCACTAAACGGACAGCGGGGATTAATCGGCCCCAGCATTTT. Its protein product is CASTKRTAGINRPQHF.

The chain employs TRBV4-3 and TRBJ1-1; no clear D gene. Trimming removed 0 bases from V and 6 bases from J, with 17 bases in between. CDR1 and CDR2 from the germline V gene are LGHNA and YSLEER. CDR3 length equals 16 residues. DNA of the CDR3: TGCGCCAGCAGCCAAGATTCGAGGGTTTATGAGTCTGAAGCTTTCTTT. Amino acid sequence: CASSQDSRVYESEAFF.

This clonotype occurred a few times. This chain links TRBV18 with TRBJ2-1; no firm D call. V was shortened by 2 bases and J by 6 bases, with 17 bases between the two germline ends. This CDR3 has 16 amino acids. Germline CDR1 reads KGHSH; CDR2 reads LQKENI. The CDR3 DNA reads TGTGCCAGCTCACCAGCCTCAGAACTCCCCGGCAATGAGCAGTTCTTC. This codes for CASSPASELPGNEQFF.

The chain employs TRBV5-1 and TRBJ2-3, with 16 bases that match TRBD2. J lost 9 bases, V lost 2 bases, and 9 bases had no gene match. The length of the CDR3 is 17 residues. CDR1 is SGHRS, CDR2 YFSETQ, per germline. The CDR3 nucleotides are TGCGCCAGCAGCTTAGCCGGGACTAGCGGGGGGGACCTCACGCAGTATTTT. This encodes CASSLAGTSGGDLTQYF.

This clonotype was found many times. The CDR3 sequence is CASSYSIGAASYNEQFF. For the CDR3, the DNA is TGTGCCAGCAGTTACTCGATTGGGGCAGCATCCTACAATGAGCAGTTCTTC. The rearrangement joins TRBV6-2 or TRBV6-3 to TRBJ2-1; the D gene is possibly TRBD1 (5 bases). Germline V gene data show CDR1 as MNHEY and CDR2 as SVGEGT. The length of the CDR3 is 17 residues. V shed 0 bases and J shed 1 base, with 13 bases lying between them.

This clonotype was detected ten times or more. The chain couples TRBV6-5 to TRBJ2-7; 13 nucleotides match TRBD2. Looked up from germline, CDR1 is MNHEY and CDR2 is SVGAGI. The CDR3 has 16 residues. V shed 6 bases and J 3 bases; nucleotides not matched to a gene: 8. The CDR3 reads CASRTLAGGKYYEQYF. CDR3 DNA sequence: TGTGCCAGCAGGACACTAGCGGGGGGGAAATACTACGAGCAGTACTTC.

This clonotype was seen repeatedly, ten times or more. The rearrangement links TRBV7-9 to TRBJ2-5; TRBD1 is a possible D gene (6 bases). The CDR3 loop spans 15 amino acids. Per germline, CDR1 SEHNR and CDR2 FQNEAQ (reference sequence). The ends were cut back, 2 bases at V and 1 base at J, with 11 bases in the middle. The CDR3: CASSLSRTVQETQYF. As DNA, the CDR3 is TGTGCCAGCAGCTTATCGCGGACAGTCCAAGAGACCCAGTACTTC.

This clonotype was picked up a small number of times. The chain recombines TRBV12-3 or TRBV12-4 with TRBJ2-2; 8 nucleotides match TRBD1. After removal of 0 bases from V and 3 bases from J, the junction contained 3 bases not matched to a gene. The CDR3 is made up of 16 amino acids. The CDR3 bases are TGTGCCAGCAGTTTAGCCGGACAGGGTCACACCGGGGAGCTGTTTTTT. This encodes CASSLAGQGHTGELFF.

V is TRBV12-3 or TRBV12-4 and J is TRBJ1-1; no definite D call. Trimming cost V 6 bases and J 7 bases, with 9 bases left between them. This CDR3 is 11 amino acids long. CDR3 DNA sequence: TGTGCCAGCAGCCCAAACTATGAAGCTTTCTTT. This codes for CASSPNYEAFF.

The V gene is TRBV6-2 or TRBV6-3, the J gene TRBJ2-2, with 10 bases identical to TRBD1. Germline CDR1 MNHEY, CDR2 SVGEGT. The CDR3 covers 15 residues. V lost 6 bases to trimming and J lost 3 bases; unmatched junction nucleotides: 4. CDR3 nucleotide sequence: TGTGCCAGCAGAGTCGGACAGGGGGACACCGGGGAGCTGTTTTTT. Its protein product is CASRVGQGDTGELFF.

At least ten counts were recorded for this clonotype. The chain recombines TRBV7-9 with TRBJ2-3, with D perhaps being TRBD1 or TRBD2 (5 bases each). V was trimmed by 7 bases and J by 5 bases, leaving 13 bases between them. Germline lookup yields CDR1 SEHNR and CDR2 FQNEAQ (reference sequence). The CDR3 contains 13 residues. CDR3 in DNA: TGTGCCAGCACCCCAGTGAGGGGAGATACGCAGTATTTT. It codes for CASTPVRGDTQYF.

A few counts support this clonotype. The V and J genes are TRBV4-2 and TRBJ1-6; D is uncertain. CDR1 and CDR2 from the germline V gene are LGHNA and YNFKEQ. This CDR3 has 13 residues. Trimming removed 1 base at V and 4 bases at J, with 2 bases between. DNA of the CDR3: TGTGCCAGCAGCCAAGGGTATAATTCACCCCTCCACTTT. It specifies CASSQGYNSPLHF.

J is TRBJ2-3 and V is TRBV28; perhaps TRBD2 as D (7 bases). The V gene's germline CDR1 is MDHEN and CDR2 SYDVKM. V lost 11 bases and J lost 4, with 13 bases in between. CDR3 size: 12 residues. CDR3 sequence: CAGGGFSDTQYF. The CDR3 DNA sequence: TGTGCCGGCGGGGGCTTCTCAGATACGCAGTATTTT. The variable domain in full, completed from reference TRBV28 and TRBJ2-3, reads DVKVTQSSRYLVKRTGEKVFLECVQDMDHENMFWYRQDPGLGLRLIYFSYDVKMKEKGDIPEGYSVSREKKERFSLILESASTNQTSMYLCAGGGFSDTQYFGPGTRLTVL.

For the CDR3, the DNA is TGTGCCAGCAGTTACTGGGGGGGGCGGACAGATACGCAGTATTTT. Amino acid sequence: CASSYWGGRTDTQYF. This rearrangement joins TRBV6-5 to TRBJ2-3, with a weak D call TRBD2 (7 bases). V was shortened by 1 base and J by 3 bases, with 11 bases between the two germline ends. The CDR3 is 15 amino acids. Germline V gene sequence: CDR1 MNHEY, CDR2 SVGAGI.

This clonotype was observed a handful of times. The rearrangement uses TRBV7-6 and TRBJ2-3, with TRBD1 as a possible D gene (5 bases). With 3 bases removed from V and 0 bases from J, the gap between germline ends came to 10 bases. The CDR3 is made up of 15 amino acids. Germline values: CDR1 SGHVS, CDR2 FNYEAQ. CDR3 nucleotide sequence: TGTGCCAGCAGCTTCGGCCAGGGAAGCACAGATACGCAGTATTTT. Protein sequence: CASSFGQGSTDTQYF.

This clonotype showed up many times. The J gene is TRBJ2-6, the V gene TRBV10-3; 7 nucleotides align to TRBD1. Unmatched junction bases numbered 3, after V lost 4 bases and J lost 0 bases. From germline, CDR1 is ENHRY and CDR2 SYGVKD. This CDR3 spans 16 amino acids. The CDR3 loop is CAISGTGFSGANVLTF. Here the CDR3 DNA reads TGTGCCATCAGTGGGACAGGCTTCTCTGGGGCCAACGTCCTGACTTTC.

In its sample, this clonotype was seen a few times. V usage is TRBV10-3 and J usage is TRBJ1-5; 7 bases map to TRBD1. Looked up from germline, CDR1 is ENHRY and CDR2 is SYGVKD. This CDR3 has 15 residues. Losses at the gene ends were 6 bases for V and 1 base for J; bases not matched to a gene: 6. Here the CDR3 reads CAIRTGLESNQPQHF. CDR3 in DNA: TGTGCCATCAGGACAGGGCTAGAAAGCAATCAGCCCCAGCATTTT.

The chain links TRBV20-1 to TRBJ1-2, with 8 bases fitting TRBD1. CDR1 is DFQATT and CDR2 is SNEGSKA in the germline V gene (reference sequence). CDR3 length: 14 residues. The V gene end was trimmed by 7 bases and the J gene end by 8 bases; junction bases not matched to a gene: 15. CDR3 DNA sequence: TGCAGTGGGAGAGCGGACAGGGCCCCATTCGGCTACACCTTC. Amino acid sequence: CSGRADRAPFGYTF.

This clonotype showed up just a few times. The rearrangement joins TRBV7-2 to TRBJ2-1, with TRBD1 as a possible D gene (6 bases). Germline-derived CDR1 and CDR2 are SGHTA and FQGNSA. There are 16 residues in the CDR3. V gave up 4 bases and J gave up 3 bases, with 16 bases separating them. The chain's CDR3 is CASSSSRGRIYNEQFF. CDR3 nucleotide sequence: TGTGCCAGCAGCTCTAGCAGGGGTCGGATCTACAATGAGCAGTTCTTC.

Only a few counts were recorded for this clonotype. V is TRBV10-3 and J is TRBJ1-2; perhaps TRBD1 as D (5 bases). The germline V gene encodes CDR1 ENHRY and CDR2 SYGVKD. The CDR3 totals 14 residues. V was trimmed by 4 bases and J by 4 bases, leaving 13 bases between them. The CDR3 DNA sequence: TGTGCCATCAGTGGTTCTTCGGGGACCTATGGCTACACCTTC. Protein product: CAISGSSGTYGYTF.